The T cell receptor (beta chain) under discussion was sequenced for a study of control samples from healthy donors and cancer patients. V was shortened by 7 bases and J by 1 base, with 14 bases between the two germline ends. Germline values: CDR1 MRHNA, CDR2 SNTAGT. The length of the CDR3 is 14 residues. TCRdb's copy holds only in-frame clones and misses some; the assay was immunoSEQ multiplex PCR. The data show fewer than 150,000 clones, 80% to 95% seen once. The gene calls are TRBV6-4 and TRBJ2-7; no firm D call. The TCR originated in a man between 18 and 29 years old in good health. What was sequenced was blood. CDR3 protein: CASNLLQNSYEQYV. CDR3 in DNA: TGTGCCAGCAACCTCTTACAGAATTCCTACGAGCAGTACGTC.